Below, 16 T cell receptor beta chains from the same sample are listed, as sequenced in a study of blood T cell repertoires in COVID-19. The data were produced by immunoSEQ multiplex PCR, yet TCRdb's version contains in-frame clones alone and is incomplete. Here the sample spans 50,000 to 65,000 clones, about 81% being singletons. Sequencing input: peripheral blood. All receptors derive from an older woman with acute or convalescent COVID-19.

The CDR3: CASSLSGTMEKLFF. The CDR3 DNA reads as TGTGCCAGCAGCTTATCCGGGACAATGGAAAAACTGTTTTTT. The chain combines TRBV7-9 with TRBJ1-4, with D perhaps matching TRBD1 (6 bases). Trimming stripped 2 bases from V and 8 bases from J, with 12 bases between. The germline CDR1 and CDR2 sequences are SEHNR and FQNEAQ (reference sequence). The CDR3 runs 14 residues.

The J gene is TRBJ2-3, the V gene TRBV29-1; 11 nucleotides agree with TRBD2. In germline, CDR1 is SQVTM, CDR2 ANQGSEA. This CDR3 spans 14 amino acids. Trimming at V came to 6 bases and at J to 1 base, leaving 3 bases not matched to a gene. The CDR3 sequence: CSVPTSGGTDTQYF. In nucleotides, the CDR3 is TGCAGCGTCCCGACTAGCGGGGGCACAGATACGCAGTATTTT.

This chain links TRBV5-1 with TRBJ1-4, with D possibly TRBD1 on 5 matching bases. V gave up 7 bases and J gave up 6 bases, with 16 bases separating them. CDR3 length: 14 amino acids. CDR1 is SGHRS and CDR2 is YFSETQ in the germline V gene. CDR3 residues: CASASGRADEKLFF. The CDR3 nucleotides read TGCGCCAGCGCCTCAGGCAGGGCGGATGAAAAACTGTTTTTT.

The rearrangement uses TRBV27 and TRBJ2-7, with 7 bases aligning to TRBD2. Germline CDR1 and CDR2: MNHEY and SMNVEV (reference sequence). This CDR3 is 15 amino acids long. The J segment lost 5 bases and the V segment lost 3 bases, leaving 10 bases of the junction unmatched. The CDR3: CASSFSRTSRDEQYF. Here the CDR3 DNA reads TGTGCCAGCAGTTTTTCAAGGACTAGTCGGGACGAGCAGTACTTC.

The genes are TRBV5-5 and TRBJ2-2, with 8 bases lining up with TRBD1. Per germline, CDR1 SGHKS and CDR2 YYEKEE (reference sequence). The CDR3 sequence is 17 residues long. J gave up 5 bases and V 4 bases, and 13 bases lay outside the gene matches. CDR3 amino acids: CASSLEPTGVGTGELFF. As DNA, the CDR3 is TGTGCCAGCAGCCTAGAACCGACAGGGGTAGGGACCGGGGAGCTGTTTTTT.

The V call is TRBV11-2, the J call TRBJ2-1, with TRBD1 as a possible D gene (5 bases). V shed 2 bases and J shed 1 base, with 9 bases lying between them. This CDR3 region has 15 residues. The germline CDR1 and CDR2 sequences are SGHAT and FQNNGV. The CDR3 DNA reads TGTGCCAGCAGCTTAATCCAGGGTTCCTACAATGAGCAGTTCTTC. Translated: CASSLIQGSYNEQFF.

A remark on this clone: This sample also contains other DNA sequences that code for the same CDR3. The V gene is TRBV7-2, the J gene TRBJ1-6; perhaps TRBD1 as D (6 bases). In germline, CDR1 is SGHTA, CDR2 FQGNSA. Trimming cost V 3 bases and J 3 bases, with 6 bases left between them. The CDR3 has 14 residues. The CDR3 region is CASSLDSYNSPLHF. CDR3 sequence (DNA): TGTGCCAGCAGCTTGGACAGCTATAATTCACCCCTCCACTTT.

This chain links TRBV30 with TRBJ1-3; tentative D call: TRBD1 (6 bases). This CDR3 contains 15 residues. With 0 bases removed from V and 4 bases from J, the gap between germline ends came to 13 bases. Germline V gene lookup returns CDR1 GTSNPN and CDR2 SVGIG (reference sequence). The CDR3 spells CAWSVAGAGGNTIYF. The CDR3 DNA follows: TGTGCCTGGAGTGTTGCAGGGGCAGGAGGAAACACCATATATTTT.

Concerning this clone itself: An end of the junction does not agree with germline; a read error may underlie this. Other DNA variants within this sample encode the same CDR3. This sequence joins TRBV7-2 and TRBJ1-4; 7 bases map to TRBD1. The CDR3 covers 13 residues. Germline V CDR1 and CDR2: SGHTA, FQGNSA. CDR3 amino acids: CASSADRAEKLFF. The CDR3 DNA follows: TGTGCCAGCAGCGCCGACAGGGCTGAAAAACTATTTTTT.

The rearrangement uses TRBV19 and TRBJ2-1, with a possible D match to TRBD2 (6 bases). Germline V lookup: CDR1 LNHDA, CDR2 SQIVND (reference sequence). With 3 bases removed from V and 7 bases from J, the gap between germline ends came to 16 bases. The CDR3 totals 15 residues. The CDR3 DNA follows: TGTGCCAGTAGTATTTATGTGGAGGGATTTAATGAGCAGTTCTTC. The encoded protein is CASSIYVEGFNEQFF.

V gene TRBV7-6 combines with J gene TRBJ2-1, with 9 bases that match TRBD2. CDR3 size: 15 residues. The germline V gene encodes CDR1 SGHVS and CDR2 FNYEAQ. The J segment lost 3 bases and the V segment lost 1 base, leaving 1 base of the junction unmatched. The CDR3 spells CASSLGSGGYNEQFF. The CDR3 nucleotides are TGTGCCAGCAGCTTAGGTAGCGGGGGCTACAATGAGCAGTTCTTC.

The chain links TRBV5-1 to TRBJ1-3, with no clear D. Germline CDR1 and CDR2: SGHRS and YFSETQ. CDR3 length equals 11 residues. V was pared by 2 bases and J by 14 bases, with 11 bases between. The CDR3 DNA reads TGCGCCAGCAGCTTCGCCGGGAAATTATATTTT. Its protein is CASSFAGKLYF.

J is TRBJ1-2 and V is TRBV4-3; weak D call: TRBD1 (6 bases). This CDR3 is 14 amino acids long. V dropped 2 bases and J dropped 8 bases, with 15 bases sitting between them. CDR1 is LGHNA, CDR2 YSLEER, per germline. Written as DNA, the CDR3 is TGCGCCAGCAGCCAAAAACAGGGTACGGTAGGCTACACCTTC. It encodes CASSQKQGTVGYTF.

The chain links TRBV7-3 to TRBJ2-7; 8 bases agree with TRBD2. V dropped 11 bases and J dropped 1; count of bases not matched to a gene: 13. The CDR3 is 15 residues long. Looked up from germline, CDR1 is SGHTA and CDR2 is FQGTGA. CDR3 bases: TGTGCCCGCTCCCAGGGACTAGTCTGGTCCTACGAGCAGTACTTC. Its protein is CARSQGLVWSYEQYF.

V gene TRBV9 combines with J gene TRBJ1-4, with a tentative D call TRBD1 (6 bases). V was clipped by 0 bases and J by 1 base, with 10 bases between them. The CDR3 has 16 residues. Germline V gives CDR1 SGDLS, CDR2 YYNGEE. DNA of the CDR3: TGTGCCAGCAGCGTAGCGGCCAGGGGAACTAATGAAAAACTGTTTTTT. It specifies CASSVAARGTNEKLFF.

The gene calls are TRBV6-2 or TRBV6-3 and TRBJ1-5, with a possible D match to TRBD1 (6 bases). V was trimmed by 2 bases and J by 0 bases, leaving 17 bases between them. CDR1 is MNHEY, CDR2 SVGEGT, per germline. The CDR3 is 18 amino acids. The CDR3: CASSYPRTEYYSNQPQHF. In nucleotides, the CDR3 is TGTGCCAGCAGTTACCCCCGGACAGAGTATTATAGCAATCAGCCCCAGCATTTT.